These 22 T cell receptor beta chains were all obtained from the same sample, sequenced in a study of T-cell reconstitution after alpha-beta-depleted transplantation in children. Molecular barcoding with unique molecular identifiers was used for the TCRbeta library. MiXCR was run by TCRdb on the PCR reads, yielding one entry per CDR3 protein. Counted here are 250,000 to 350,000 distinct CDR3 sequences, about 10% occurring once; the ten biggest clones make up around 10%. The source material was PBMCs from the stem cell graft donor, sampled from the stem cell graft. The source is a human donor who donated a stem cell graft to a child with SCID.

The chain uses TRBV10-1 and TRBJ2-5; D is unresolved. Trimming removed 0 bases from V and 5 bases from J, with 10 bases in between. The CDR3 runs to 14 residues. The V gene's germline CDR1 is WNHNN and CDR2 SYGVQD (reference sequence). This CDR3 is CASSESLQVETQYF. CDR3 coding DNA: TGCGCCAGCAGTGAGTCCCTGCAGGTGGAGACCCAGTACTTC.

A few counts support this clonotype. The CDR3 coding sequence is TGCGCCAGCAGCTTGTTGGGGGGTCAAGTGTCCGGGGAGCTGTTTTTT. Amino acid sequence: CASSLLGGQVSGELFF. The V call is TRBV5-1, the J call TRBJ2-2; possible D gene TRBD2, 6 bases. Trimming took 1 base from V and 6 from J, leaving 16 bases between them. CDR1 and CDR2 (germline): SGHRS, YFSETQ. The CDR3 is 16 amino acids.

This clonotype was found many times. The J gene is TRBJ2-3, the V gene TRBV29-1; D may be TRBD1 or TRBD2 (5 bases each). Germline lookup yields CDR1 SQVTM and CDR2 ANQGSEA. V shed 6 bases and J shed 0 bases, with 13 bases lying between them. The CDR3 sequence is 14 residues long. The CDR3 nucleotides are TGCAGCGTGGCCGGGGCTTCAAGCACAGATACGCAGTATTTT. Translation: CSVAGASSTDTQYF.

The V gene is TRBV9, the J gene TRBJ1-4; D is unresolved. CDR1 and CDR2 from the germline V gene are SGDLS and YYNGEE. The CDR3 sequence is 16 residues long. V was shortened by 4 bases and J by 0 bases, with 13 bases between the two germline ends. CDR3 nucleotides: TGTGCCAGCAGCCCCCGATCAGTAGCAACTAATGAAAAACTGTTTTTT. Residues: CASSPRSVATNEKLFF.

This chain uses TRBV21-1 with TRBJ2-3. TRBV21-1 has pseudogene status. The CDR3 consists of 12 residues. The CDR3 here is CASSKETDTQYF. In DNA form, the CDR3 reads TGTGCCAGCAGCAAAGAGACAGATACGCAGTATTTT.

The chain uses TRBV12-3 or TRBV12-4 and TRBJ1-2; D call uncertain. The CDR3 totals 15 residues. Trimming pared 5 bases from V and 1 base from J, leaving 14 bases between. CDR3 DNA sequence: TGTGCCAGCAGTCTAGGAGAGTCAGTTAACTATGGCTACACCTTC. The encoded protein is CASSLGESVNYGYTF.

In this sample, this clonotype turned up many times. This chain uses TRBV7-8 with TRBJ1-1; TRBD1 matches at 8 bases. V was pared by 3 bases and J by 5 bases, with 8 bases of the junction left unmatched. The CDR3 is 15 residues long. Germline values: CDR1 SGHVS, CDR2 FQNEAQ. CDR3 coding DNA: TGTGCCAGCAGCTTGGACAGGGCTGGTGTAACTGAAGCTTTCTTT. Translating gives CASSLDRAGVTEAFF. Together with reference TRBV7-8 and TRBJ1-1, the CDR3 gives the full variable domain: GAGVSQSPRYKVAKRGQDVALRCDPISGHVSLFWYQQALGQGPEFLTYFQNEAQLDKSGLPSDRFFAERPEGSVSTLKIQRTQQEDSAVYLCASSLDRAGVTEAFFGQGTRLTVV.

On this clonotype itself: A much larger clone lies one base from this, so it may be a read error. The J gene is TRBJ2-1, the V gene TRBV2; 7 bases fit TRBD2. J lost 10 bases, V lost 4 bases, and 10 bases had no gene match. Germline V gene sequence: CDR1 SNHLY, CDR2 FYNNEI. CDR3 length equals 14 residues. The chain's CDR3 is CASSVTSVVGEQFF. As DNA, the CDR3 is TGTGCCAGCAGTGTAACTAGCGTGGTAGGGGAGCAGTTCTTC.

This clonotype has more than one count but fewer than ten. The chain links TRBV15 to TRBJ2-7; TRBD1 aligns across 9 bases. The trim removed 2 bases at V and 4 bases at J, leaving 3 bases unmatched. Germline V gene data show CDR1 as LNHNV and CDR2 as YYDKDF (reference sequence). The CDR3 is 14 amino acids. The CDR3 coding sequence is TGTGCCACCAGCAGATCCGGGACAGGGTACGAGCAGTACTTC. Residues: CATSRSGTGYEQYF.

The chain is built from TRBV6-5 and TRBJ1-2, with 7 nucleotides matching TRBD1. CDR3 length equals 16 residues. Germline V lookup: CDR1 MNHEY, CDR2 SVGAGI. Unmatched junction bases numbered 6, after V lost 2 bases and J lost 0 bases. The CDR3 nucleotides are TGTGCCAGCAGTTACCTGACGACAGGGCCTAACTATGGCTACACCTTC. It yields the protein CASSYLTTGPNYGYTF.

The chain is built from TRBV27 and TRBJ1-5, with D unresolved. V lost 2 bases and J lost 0, with 8 bases in between. Per the germline V gene, CDR1 is MNHEY and CDR2 is SMNVEV (reference sequence). This CDR3 comprises 15 residues. As DNA, the CDR3 is TGTGCCAGCAGTTTAGGTCTGAATAGCAATCAGCCCCAGCATTTT. Translating gives CASSLGLNSNQPQHF.

J is TRBJ2-3 and V is TRBV6-1; 7 positions match TRBD1. The CDR3 loop spans 15 amino acids. Germline CDR1 is MNHNS and CDR2 is SASEGT. V lost 3 bases, J lost 1 base, and 4 bases stayed unmatched. In DNA, the CDR3 is TGTGCCAGCAGTGACTGGACAGGTGGCACAGATACGCAGTATTTT. Its translation: CASSDWTGGTDTQYF.

V and J are TRBV5-1 and TRBJ2-1; 8 bases agree with TRBD1. V lost 4 bases and J lost 10; bases outside the gene matches: 13. The CDR3 length is 15 residues. Germline V CDR1 and CDR2: SGHRS, YFSETQ. The CDR3 DNA sequence: TGCGCCAGCAGCGGCCGGGACAGGCAATCAAACGAGCAGTTCTTC. Amino acid sequence: CASSGRDRQSNEQFF.

This clonotype was detected ten times or more. The rearrangement uses TRBV12-3 or TRBV12-4 and TRBJ2-1, with D possibly TRBD1 on 6 matching bases. Between the trimmed V and J ends, which lost 3 bases and 9 bases, there was a span of 9 bases. The CDR3 is made up of 12 amino acids. Written as DNA, the CDR3 is TGTGCCAGCAGTTTGGCAGGGGTTGAGCAGTTCTTC. It specifies CASSLAGVEQFF.

The table lists this clonotype with many counts. The chain uses TRBV27 and TRBJ1-1; D gene unclear. V was cut by 3 bases and J by 6 bases, with 14 bases left in between. Looked up from germline, CDR1 is MNHEY and CDR2 is SMNVEV (reference sequence). The CDR3 covers 14 residues. DNA of the CDR3: TGTGCCAGCAGTTTGGGGAGTGATCGAGCTGAAGCTTTCTTT. This sequence encodes CASSLGSDRAEAFF.

The sample holds a few counts of this clonotype. V is TRBV12-3 or TRBV12-4 and J is TRBJ2-7, with a possible D match to TRBD1 (6 bases). CDR3 length equals 16 residues. The ends were cut back, 2 bases at V and 2 bases at J, with 16 bases in the middle. The CDR3 sequence is CASSLNLGQATYEQYF. DNA for the CDR3: TGTGCCAGCAGTTTAAATTTGGGACAAGCAACCTACGAGCAGTACTTC.

As to this clonotype: Germline and junction disagree at one end, which may indicate a read error. The CDR3 here is CLGGLNTGELFF. The CDR3 nucleotides are TGCTTGGGGGGGCTAAACACCGGGGAGCTGTTTTTT. The chain links TRBV7-9 to TRBJ2-2; D perhaps matches TRBD2 (7 bases). In germline, CDR1 is SEHNR, CDR2 FQNEAQ (reference sequence). The CDR3 length is 12 residues.

This clonotype was counted a few times. V and J are TRBV7-2 and TRBJ2-5, with unresolved D. Trimming stripped 1 base from V and 5 bases from J, with 17 bases between. The CDR3 totals 16 residues. Germline CDR1 and CDR2: SGHTA and FQGNSA. This chain's CDR3 is CASSLESDYRRETQYF. The CDR3 DNA sequence: TGTGCCAGCAGCTTAGAGTCAGATTATCGTCGGGAGACCCAGTACTTC.

The chain links TRBV2 to TRBJ2-5; D is possibly TRBD1 (5 bases). Germline CDR1 and CDR2: SNHLY and FYNNEI. The CDR3 length is 12 residues. V dropped 7 bases and J dropped 4 bases, with 10 bases sitting between them. The CDR3 is CASTGPAETQYF. CDR3 nucleotide sequence: TGTGCCAGCACAGGGCCGGCAGAGACCCAGTACTTC.

There are a few counts of this clonotype. The gene calls are TRBV5-5 and TRBJ2-2; D unresolved. Trimming shortened V by 7 bases and J by 6 bases, and 19 bases separated the two germline ends. Germline V gives CDR1 SGHKS, CDR2 YYEKEE (reference sequence). The CDR3 consists of 15 residues. CDR3: CASGPPTSSAGELFF. CDR3 in DNA: TGTGCCAGCGGGCCACCGACGTCATCCGCCGGGGAGCTGTTTTTT.

The DNA of the CDR3 is TGTGCCAGCAGGGCTATTGGGCCCCAGCATTTT. It translates to CASRAIGPQHF. The chain joins TRBV12-3 or TRBV12-4 to TRBJ1-5; D gene unclear. V lost 6 bases and J 9 bases, leaving 9 bases between the germline ends. The CDR3 consists of 11 residues.

This clonotype was detected a few times. The rearrangement uses TRBV18 and TRBJ1-2, with TRBD1 matching 7 bases. V trimming: 2 bases; J trimming: 9 bases; junction bases outside the gene matches: 6. Per the germline V gene, CDR1 is KGHSH and CDR2 is LQKENI. This CDR3 is built from 13 residues. The CDR3 protein is CASSPSRDRSYTF. CDR3 coding DNA: TGTGCCAGCTCACCAAGCCGGGACAGAAGCTACACCTTC.